The clone carrying this T cell receptor (beta chain) was found once. What it recognizes is unknown. This sample was taken from a study of shared clonotypes between healthy human individuals. Study information: Contributing individuals were two females and a few males aged 18 to 49. Broader study findings: Larger estimated richness was generally recorded for naive subsets relative to memory subsets.

This CDR3 is built from 15 residues. CDR1 is SGHRS, CDR2 YFSETQ, per germline. The V gene end was trimmed by 2 bases and the J gene end by 3 bases; junction bases not matched to a gene: 7. Each PCR replicate from the sorted subsets contained approximately 0.2 ug DNA, which is about 30,000 T cell genomes. Method: immunoSEQ multiplex PCR; TCRdb's copy keeps in-frame clones and lacks some. The table has roughly 1,000,000 clones, about 80% seen once. The genes are TRBV5-1 and TRBJ2-7; 8 bases are a match to TRBD2. The material sequenced was memory CD4+ T cells from PBMCs. Described subset: CD45RA-negative fraction. This receptor was identified in a young man in good health. Some clones in this sample may be carry-over from other donors' samples. The CDR3 spells CASSFRTSTHYEQYF. CDR3 sequence (DNA): TGCGCCAGCAGCTTCCGGACTAGCACGCACTACGAGCAGTACTTC.